This TCR beta chain was observed in a study of blood T cell repertoires in COVID-19. Study overall: Donors in the United States, Italy and Spain gave samples during acute or convalescent COVID-19. T cells, B-cell-depleted T cells, or PBMCs provided the cDNA or gDNA that served as material.

The method was immunoSEQ multiplex PCR; TCRdb's version includes in-frame clones alone and lacks a portion of them. The data show under 60,000 clones, approximately 87% seen once. This CDR3 is 19 amino acids long. Germline V lookup: CDR1 SGDLS, CDR2 YYNGEE. The V and J ends lost 0 bases and 0 bases respectively, with 19 bases between them. Sequencing was carried out using peripheral blood. The source is a woman in her sixties or seventies with COVID-19, enrolled during active disease. The chain couples TRBV9 to TRBJ1-3; D is possibly TRBD1 (6 bases). For the CDR3, the DNA is TGTGCCAGCAGCGTAGATTTCAGGGGCCCTCAATACTCTGGAAACACCATATATTTT. It is translated as CASSVDFRGPQYSGNTIYF.